The source of this T cell receptor (beta chain) is a study of response to subunit inactivated influenza vaccine. Germline CDR1 and CDR2: MNHEY and SVGEGT. Trimming stripped 6 bases from V and 1 base from J, with 13 bases between. There are 15 residues in the CDR3. TCRdb independently ran MiXCR on the RT-PCR reads; one entry per CDR3 protein. The data contain roughly 760,000 distinct CDR3 sequences, roughly 20% of them seen just once; the ten biggest clones take up roughly a tenth. The sequence was obtained from a man aged 45 to 65 who received an inactivated influenza vaccine. This specimen was PBMCs from blood, taken 4 to 6 days after vaccination. This sequence joins TRBV6-2 or TRBV6-3 and TRBJ1-5; no reliable D call. CDR3 residues: CASSKEGLSNQPQHF. The CDR3, as DNA: TGTGCCAGCAGCAAAGAGGGATTGAGCAATCAGCCCCAGCATTTT.